This is a list of T cell receptor beta chains from one sample in a study of T cells in Graves' hyperthyroidism and ophthalmopathy. Each CDR3 protein gets one entry after TCRdb re-called the multiplex PCR reads with MiXCR. The repertoire holds about 250,000 distinct CDR3 sequences, with roughly a quarter as singletons. The specimen was blood. The receptors shown here come from a woman in her thirties or forties with Graves' ophthalmopathy. Each CDR3 is given with its conserved first and last residue. The order of the fields is V gene, J gene, clone size, D gene, CDR3 protein, CDR3 DNA. The D gene is left open where the match is weak. Expanded clones get a size class; other rows say once, few or many, or leave the size out.

TRBV14,TRBJ2-7,many,-,CASSQAAYEQYF,TGTGCCAGCAGCCAAGCCGCCTACGAGCAGTACTTC
TRBV19,TRBJ2-2,many,-,CASSTTDGYTGELFF,TGTGCCAGTAGCACGACGGACGGGTATACCGGGGAGCTGTTTTTT
TRBV11-2,TRBJ2-3,-,TRBD1,CASSFDRADTDTQYF,TGTGCCAGCAGCTTCGACAGGGCCGACACAGATACGCAGTATTTT
TRBV27,TRBJ1-5,few,-,CASSLAPGTGNQPQHF,TGTGCCAGCAGTTTAGCCCCGGGGACTGGTAATCAGCCCCAGCATTTT
TRBV6-4,TRBJ2-2,many,TRBD2,CASSLFSGSVNTGELFF,TGTGCCAGCAGTCTCTTTAGCGGGAGCGTGAACACCGGGGAGCTGTTTTTT
TRBV6-1,TRBJ1-1,-,TRBD1,CASSPRDRASIRWWTEAFF,TGTGCCAGCAGTCCCCGGGACAGGGCGAGTATTAGATGGTGGACTGAAGCTTTCTTT
TRBV6-1,TRBJ1-1,-,-,CVSSQGHLNTEAFF,TGTGTCAGCAGTCAAGGACACCTGAACACTGAAGCTTTCTTT
TRBV7-8,TRBJ1-6,-,-,CASSGSRGSPLHF,TGTGCCAGCAGCGGATCCAGGGGATCACCCCTCCACTTT
TRBV29-1,TRBJ2-7,many,TRBD2,CSVEGLAGAGEQYF,TGCAGCGTTGAAGGACTAGCGGGAGCAGGGGAGCAGTACTTC
TRBV5-1,TRBJ2-2,many,-,CASSLSYHTGELFF,TGCGCCAGCAGCTTGAGCTACCACACCGGGGAGCTGTTTTTT
TRBV2,TRBJ1-6,many,-,CASKGSSTGNSPLHF,TGTGCCAGCAAAGGGTCCTCCACGGGGAATTCACCCCTCCACTTT
TRBV6-5,TRBJ1-2,many,TRBD1,CASTASTGTGDYGYTF,TGTGCCAGCACAGCCTCGACCGGGACAGGAGATTATGGCTACACCTTC
TRBV29-1,TRBJ2-7,many,-,CSAGHGSYEQYF,TGCAGCGCTGGACATGGCTCCTACGAGCAGTACTTC
TRBV12-3/TRBV12-4,TRBJ2-7,many,-,CASSLADVGRISYEQYF,TGTGCCAGCAGTTTAGCGGATGTGGGCAGAATATCCTACGAGCAGTACTTC
TRBV11-2,TRBJ1-2,many,-,CASSLGQPRNGYTF,TGTGCCAGCAGCTTAGGGCAGCCCCGGAATGGCTACACCTTC
TRBV9,TRBJ2-5,many,-,CASSVASGGQETQYF,TGTGCCAGCAGCGTAGCCTCCGGGGGCCAAGAGACCCAGTACTTC
TRBV5-1,TRBJ2-2,many,-,CASLATENTGELFF,TGCGCCAGTCTCGCGACGGAGAACACCGGGGAGCTGTTTTTT
TRBV30,TRBJ1-5,many,TRBD1,CAWSDRGEQPQHF,TGTGCCTGGAGTGACAGGGGAGAACAGCCCCAGCATTTT
TRBV19,TRBJ2-7,few,-,CASSIPTGYGSYEQYF,TGTGCCAGTAGTATACCTACAGGGTATGGCTCCTACGAGCAGTACTTC
TRBV12-3/TRBV12-4,TRBJ1-5,few,-,CASSLWADSSNQPQHF,TGTGCCAGCAGTTTATGGGCTGACAGCAGCAATCAGCCCCAGCATTTT
TRBV11-2,TRBJ1-2,-,TRBD1,CASSLDYRGTDGYTF,TGTGCCAGCAGCTTAGACTACAGGGGGACAGATGGCTACACCTTC
TRBV24-1,TRBJ1-1,few,TRBD1,CATSDTTGDRTEAFF,TGTGCCACCAGTGATACGACAGGGGACCGCACTGAAGCTTTCTTT
TRBV6-1,TRBJ2-7,many,TRBD2,CASSLAGNYEQYF,TGTGCCAGCAGCCTAGCGGGAAACTACGAGCAGTACTTC
TRBV20-1,TRBJ2-1,many,-,CSARDGERIQYEQFF,TGCAGTGCTAGAGATGGGGAACGGATACAATATGAGCAGTTCTTC
TRBV7-2,TRBJ2-3,-,-,CASSSSGSAQYF,TGTGCCAGCAGCTCCTCAGGGTCAGCGCAGTATTTT
TRBV28,TRBJ1-1,many,-,CASTSGAYGTEAFF,TGTGCCAGCACATCAGGGGCTTACGGCACTGAAGCTTTCTTT
TRBV20-1,TRBJ2-2,-,TRBD2,CSAIRPSGSRRSGELFF,TGCAGTGCTATCAGGCCTAGCGGGAGTAGAAGGTCTGGGGAGCTGTTTTTT
TRBV6-5,TRBJ1-1,-,-,CASSSGFRNTEAFF,TGTGCCAGCAGTTCGGGATTCCGGAACACTGAAGCTTTCTTT
TRBV11-2,TRBJ1-3,-,-,CASSSLWSSGNTIYF,TGTGCCAGCAGCTCCCTTTGGAGCTCTGGAAACACCATATATTTT
TRBV12-3/TRBV12-4,TRBJ2-7,many,TRBD1,CASKGQGPSYEQYF,TGTGCCAGCAAGGGACAGGGGCCTTCCTACGAGCAGTACTTC
TRBV7-2,TRBJ2-2,few,-,CASRVRAGELFF,TGTGCCAGCAGGGTCCGGGCCGGGGAGCTGTTTTTT
TRBV7-8,TRBJ1-2,many,-,CASSTPSRGYTF,TGTGCCAGCAGCACCCCTTCGCGGGGCTACACCTTC
TRBV2,TRBJ2-5,many,TRBD2,CASTGGSGRAGETQYF,TGTGCCAGCACGGGCGGTAGCGGGAGGGCCGGGGAGACCCAGTACTTC
TRBV29-1,TRBJ2-7,many,TRBD1,CSVARTGDDEQYF,TGCAGCGTGGCTCGGACAGGGGATGACGAGCAGTACTTC
TRBV27,TRBJ1-1,many,-,CASSLSSTTEAFF,TGTGCCAGCAGTTTATCGTCGACCACTGAAGCTTTCTTT
TRBV9,TRBJ2-5,-,-,CASSAHQGFQETQYF,TGTGCCAGCAGCGCCCATCAGGGTTTCCAAGAGACCCAGTACTTC
TRBV2,TRBJ2-7,many,-,CASRGSDYEQYF,TGTGCCAGCAGGGGGTCGGACTACGAGCAGTACTTC
TRBV28,TRBJ1-2,-,-,CASSFLRRRANYGYTF,TGTGCCAGCAGTTTTCTTCGCAGAAGGGCTAACTATGGCTACACCTTC
TRBV30,TRBJ2-7,-,TRBD2,CAWGLAGIYEQYF,TGTGCCTGGGGACTAGCGGGAATATACGAGCAGTACTTC
TRBV15,TRBJ2-5,-,-,CATSRGLETQYF,TGTGCCACCAGCAGGGGGCTGGAGACCCAGTACTTC
TRBV29-1,TRBJ1-1,many,-,CSAHRTGGTEAFF,TGCAGCGCCCACCGTACGGGGGGCACTGAAGCTTTCTTT
TRBV7-8,TRBJ2-7,many,-,CASTPTQFPGGEQYF,TGTGCCAGCACCCCCACCCAATTCCCCGGCGGCGAGCAGTACTTC
TRBV19,TRBJ1-5,once,TRBD1,CASIGTGIQPQHF,TGTGCCAGTATCGGGACAGGGATTCAGCCCCAGCATTTT
TRBV6-1,TRBJ1-1,few,-,CASRTAIEAFF,TGTGCCAGCAGGACGGCTATTGAAGCTTTCTTT
TRBV11-1,TRBJ2-7,many,-,CASTRLGAGNSYEQYF,TGTGCCAGCACCCGTCTCGGGGCAGGGAACTCCTACGAGCAGTACTTC
TRBV20-1,TRBJ2-5,-,-,CSARGTAETQYF,TGCAGTGCTAGAGGGACCGCGGAGACCCAGTACTTC
TRBV19,TRBJ2-2,many,-,CASREGLYTGELFF,TGTGCCAGTAGGGAGGGCCTGTACACCGGGGAGCTGTTTTTT
TRBV20-1,TRBJ2-2,-,-,CSASPGHTGELFF,TGCAGTGCCTCCCCTGGGCACACCGGGGAGCTGTTTTTT
TRBV6-1,TRBJ2-7,many,TRBD2,CASSEVWASGRYEQYF,TGTGCCAGCAGTGAAGTATGGGCTAGCGGGAGATACGAGCAGTACTTC